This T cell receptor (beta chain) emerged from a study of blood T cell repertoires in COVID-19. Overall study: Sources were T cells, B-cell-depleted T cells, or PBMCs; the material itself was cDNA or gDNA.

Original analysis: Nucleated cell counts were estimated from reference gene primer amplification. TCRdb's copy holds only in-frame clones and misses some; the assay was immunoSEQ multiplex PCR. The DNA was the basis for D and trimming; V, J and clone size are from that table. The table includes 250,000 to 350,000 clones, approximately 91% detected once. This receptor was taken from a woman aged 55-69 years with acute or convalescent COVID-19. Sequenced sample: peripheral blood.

CDR3 DNA: TGTGCCAGCAGCCAAGGTTATAGCGGGAACAATGAGCAGTTCTTC. Protein product: CASSQGYSGNNEQFF. The V and J genes are TRBV3-1 (or the pseudogene TRBV3-2) and TRBJ2-1; 8 nucleotides agree with TRBD2. Per the germline V gene, CDR1 is LGHDT and CDR2 is YNNKEL (reference sequence). V dropped 1 base and J dropped 5; count of bases not matched to a gene: 4. This CDR3 is 15 amino acids long.